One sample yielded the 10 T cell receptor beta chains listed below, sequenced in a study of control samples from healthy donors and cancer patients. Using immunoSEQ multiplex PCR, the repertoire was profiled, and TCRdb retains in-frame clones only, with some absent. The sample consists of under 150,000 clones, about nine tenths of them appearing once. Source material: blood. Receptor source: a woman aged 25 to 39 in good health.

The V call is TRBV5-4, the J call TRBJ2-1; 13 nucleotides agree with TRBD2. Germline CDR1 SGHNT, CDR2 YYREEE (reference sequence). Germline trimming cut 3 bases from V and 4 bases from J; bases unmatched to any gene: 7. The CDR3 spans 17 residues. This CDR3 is CASSSDPTSGRYNEQFF. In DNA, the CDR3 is TGTGCCAGCAGCTCGGACCCGACTAGCGGGAGGTACAATGAGCAGTTCTTC. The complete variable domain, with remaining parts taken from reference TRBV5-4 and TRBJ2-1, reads ETGVTQSPTHLIKTRGQQVTLRCSSQSGHNTVSWYQQALGQGPQFIFQYYREEENGRGNFPPRFSGLQFPNYSSELNVNALELDDSALYLCASSSDPTSGRYNEQFFGPGTRLTVL.

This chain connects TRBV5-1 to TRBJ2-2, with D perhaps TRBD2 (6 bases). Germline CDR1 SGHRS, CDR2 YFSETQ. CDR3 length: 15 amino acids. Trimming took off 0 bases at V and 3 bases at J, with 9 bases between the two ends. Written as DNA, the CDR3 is TGCGCCAGCAGCTTGGACGGGGGAGACACCGGGGAGCTGTTTTTT. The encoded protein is CASSLDGGDTGELFF. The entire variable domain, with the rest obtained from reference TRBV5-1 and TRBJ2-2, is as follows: KAGVTQTPRYLIKTRGQQVTLSCSPISGHRSVSWYQQTPGQGLQFLFEYFSETQRNKGNFPGRFSGRQFSNSRSEMNVSTLELGDSALYLCASSLDGGDTGELFFGEGSRLTVL.

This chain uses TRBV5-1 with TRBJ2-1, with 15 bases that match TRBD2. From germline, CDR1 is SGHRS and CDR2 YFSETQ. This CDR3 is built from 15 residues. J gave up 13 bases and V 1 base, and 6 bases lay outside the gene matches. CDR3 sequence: CASSLPGLAGGQQFF. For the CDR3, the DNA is TGCGCCAGCAGCTTGCCGGGACTAGCGGGAGGACAACAGTTCTTC.

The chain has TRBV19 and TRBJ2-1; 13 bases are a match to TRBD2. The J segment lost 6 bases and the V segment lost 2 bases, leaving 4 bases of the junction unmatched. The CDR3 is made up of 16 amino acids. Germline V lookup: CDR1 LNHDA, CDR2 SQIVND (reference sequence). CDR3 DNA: TGTGCCAGTAGTATACCGGGACTAGCGGGAACCAATGAGCAGTTCTTC. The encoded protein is CASSIPGLAGTNEQFF.

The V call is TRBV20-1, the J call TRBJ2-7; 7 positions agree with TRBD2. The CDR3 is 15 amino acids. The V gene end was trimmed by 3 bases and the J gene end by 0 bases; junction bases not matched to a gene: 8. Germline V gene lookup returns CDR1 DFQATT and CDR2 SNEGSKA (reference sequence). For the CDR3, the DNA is TGCAGTGCTAGTTCTACCGGGACTATCTCCTACGAGCAGTACTTC. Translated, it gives CSASSTGTISYEQYF.

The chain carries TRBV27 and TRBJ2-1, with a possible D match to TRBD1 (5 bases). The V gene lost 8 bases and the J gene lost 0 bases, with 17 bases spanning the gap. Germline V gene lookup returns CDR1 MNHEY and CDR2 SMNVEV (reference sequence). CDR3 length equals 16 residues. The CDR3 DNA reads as TGTGCCAGCGCCAGGGTGCGGCCTAGCTCCTACAATGAGCAGTTCTTC. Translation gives CASARVRPSSYNEQFF.

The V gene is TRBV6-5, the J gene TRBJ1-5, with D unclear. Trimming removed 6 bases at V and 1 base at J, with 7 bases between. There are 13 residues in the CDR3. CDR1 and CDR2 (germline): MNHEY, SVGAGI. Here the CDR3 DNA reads TGTGCCAGCAGGGATGGGAGCAATCAGCCCCAGCATTTT. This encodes CASRDGSNQPQHF.

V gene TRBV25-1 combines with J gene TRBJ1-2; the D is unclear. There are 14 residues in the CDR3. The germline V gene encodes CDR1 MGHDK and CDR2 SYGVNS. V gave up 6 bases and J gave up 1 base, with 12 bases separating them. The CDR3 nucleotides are TGTGCCAGCAGCCCGGACGGACTTAACTATGGCTACACCTTC. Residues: CASSPDGLNYGYTF.

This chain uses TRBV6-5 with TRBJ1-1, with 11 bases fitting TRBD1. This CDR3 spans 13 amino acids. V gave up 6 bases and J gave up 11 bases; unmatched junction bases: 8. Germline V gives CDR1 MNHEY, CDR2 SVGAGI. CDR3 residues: CASRESGTGGAFF. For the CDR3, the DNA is TGTGCCAGCAGAGAGTCCGGGACAGGGGGTGCTTTCTTT.

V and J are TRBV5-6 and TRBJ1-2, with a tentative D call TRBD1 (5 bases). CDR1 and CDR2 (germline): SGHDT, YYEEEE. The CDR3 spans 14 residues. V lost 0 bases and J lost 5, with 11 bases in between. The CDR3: CASSLVPGSYGYTF. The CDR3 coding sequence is TGTGCCAGCAGCTTGGTACCAGGGAGTTATGGCTACACCTTC.